The present TCR beta chain was sequenced within a study of OX40 agonist ivuxolimab in advanced cancers. About the study: Patients got intravenous ivuxolimab at 0.01 to 10 mg/kg every 2 weeks. Males comprised around 80% of the group, whose mean age was approximately 60 years (range roughly 20 to 90).

This clone was recorded once. The assay was immunoSEQ multiplex PCR, and TCRdb's table has in-frame clones only and misses some. Altogether under 20,000 clones are present, 86% being singletons, with the ten largest covering less than 15%. Germline V CDR1 and CDR2: SGHRS, YFSETQ. Trimming at V came to 4 bases and at J to 2 bases, leaving 5 bases not matched to a gene. The CDR3 loop spans 15 amino acids. Sequences were derived from CD4+ or CD8+ T cells sorted from blood, sampled in a trial of the OX40 agonist ivuxolimab. The TCR was taken from an adult with an advanced solid tumor such as melanoma, head and neck, liver or kidney cancer. The gene calls are TRBV5-1 and TRBJ2-1, with TRBD2 identical over 8 bases. CDR3 sequence reads: CASSPSGRTYNEQFF. The CDR3 region has the DNA TGCGCCAGCAGCCCGAGCGGGAGAACCTACAATGAGCAGTTCTTC.